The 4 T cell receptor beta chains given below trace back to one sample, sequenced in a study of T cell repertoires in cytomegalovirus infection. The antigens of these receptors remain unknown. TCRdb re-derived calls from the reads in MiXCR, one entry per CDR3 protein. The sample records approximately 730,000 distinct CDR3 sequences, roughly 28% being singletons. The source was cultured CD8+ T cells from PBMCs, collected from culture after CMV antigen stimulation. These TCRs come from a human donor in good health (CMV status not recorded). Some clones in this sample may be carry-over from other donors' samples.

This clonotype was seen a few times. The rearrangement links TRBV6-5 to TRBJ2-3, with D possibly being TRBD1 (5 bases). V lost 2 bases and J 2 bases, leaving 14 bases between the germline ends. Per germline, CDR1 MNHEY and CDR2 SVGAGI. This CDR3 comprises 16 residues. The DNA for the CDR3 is TGTGCCAGCAGTTACAAACGCAGGGTGAACACAGATACGCAGTATTTT. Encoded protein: CASSYKRRVNTDTQYF.

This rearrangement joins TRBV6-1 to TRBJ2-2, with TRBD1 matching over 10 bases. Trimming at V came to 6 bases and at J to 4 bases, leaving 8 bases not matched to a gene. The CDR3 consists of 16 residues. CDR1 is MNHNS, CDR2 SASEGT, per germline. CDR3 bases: TGTGCCAGCAGGACCTTGGGACAGGGGCTCACCGGGGAGCTGTTTTTT. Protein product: CASRTLGQGLTGELFF.

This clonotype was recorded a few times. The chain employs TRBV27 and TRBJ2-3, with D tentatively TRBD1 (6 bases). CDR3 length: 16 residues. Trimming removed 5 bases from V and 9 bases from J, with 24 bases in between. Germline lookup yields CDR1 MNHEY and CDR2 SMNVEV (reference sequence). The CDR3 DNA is TGTGCCAGCAGTCAGACACAGGGAACCCTATCGTCGACGCAGTATTTT. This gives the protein CASSQTQGTLSSTQYF.

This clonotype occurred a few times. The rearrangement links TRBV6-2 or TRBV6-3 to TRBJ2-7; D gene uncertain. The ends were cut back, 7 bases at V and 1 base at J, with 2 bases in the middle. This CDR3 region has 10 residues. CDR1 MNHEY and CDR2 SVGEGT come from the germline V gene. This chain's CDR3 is CASISYEQYV. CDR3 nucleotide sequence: TGTGCCAGCATTTCCTACGAGCAGTACGTC.